This passage covers 16 T cell receptor beta chains from one sample sequenced in a study of CD8 T cells in Susac syndrome. Reverse transcription used about 0.5 to 1 ug RNA and random hexamers. Via MiXCR, TCRdb re-called the immunoSEQ multiplex PCR reads, giving one row per CDR3 protein. The sample yields approximately 180,000 distinct CDR3 sequences, 75% to 95% seen once. Source material: CD4+ T cells from PBMCs. All receptors derive from a human donor with Susac syndrome.

This clonotype is a singleton in its sample. CDR3 bases: TGCAGTGCTTATAAAGGACAGTACAATGAGCAGTTCTTC. It codes for CSAYKGQYNEQFF. V is TRBV20-1 and J is TRBJ2-1; D is perhaps TRBD1 (6 bases). Germline V lookup: CDR1 DFQATT, CDR2 SNEGSKA (reference sequence). The CDR3 spans 13 residues. Trimming removed 5 bases from V and 4 bases from J, with 12 bases in between.

This chain links TRBV2 with TRBJ1-5; D is unresolved. V lost 1 base, J lost 0 bases, and 7 bases lay in between. CDR1 SNHLY and CDR2 FYNNEI come from the germline V gene. The CDR3 length is 15 residues. CDR3 nucleotides: TGTGCCAGCAGTGAAGGCAGAACTAGCAATCAGCCCCAGCATTTT. This encodes CASSEGRTSNQPQHF.

Only a few counts were recorded for this clonotype. The chain couples TRBV11-2 to TRBJ2-1; D gene ambiguous. This CDR3 has 13 amino acids. Per the germline V gene, CDR1 is SGHAT and CDR2 is FQNNGV. Trimming cost V 5 bases and J 6 bases, with 11 bases left between them. CDR3 region: CASSPVSVNEQFF. The CDR3 nucleotides read TGTGCCAGCAGCCCAGTTTCCGTCAATGAGCAGTTCTTC.

The V gene is TRBV7-6, the J gene TRBJ2-1; D may be TRBD2 (6 bases). The CDR3 is 16 residues long. The V end was cut by 5 bases, the J end by 1 base, with 15 bases between. Germline V gene data show CDR1 as SGHVS and CDR2 as FNYEAQ. The CDR3 DNA sequence: TGTGCCAGCAGCCTCCGGGACTCTCAATCCTACAATGAGCAGTTCTTC. The encoded protein is CASSLRDSQSYNEQFF.

The gene calls are TRBV9 and TRBJ1-1; D uncertain. The length of the CDR3 is 16 residues. Germline-derived CDR1 and CDR2 are SGDLS and YYNGEE. V was cut by 0 bases and J by 5 bases, with 17 bases left in between. The CDR3, as DNA: TGTGCCAGCAGCGTAGATTTGGAGGATTGGGGAACTGAAGCTTTCTTT. Its protein is CASSVDLEDWGTEAFF.

J is TRBJ2-3 and V is TRBV6-5; a weak D match, TRBD1 (5 bases). The CDR3 consists of 14 residues. Germline V gene sequence: CDR1 MNHEY, CDR2 SVGAGI. Trimming took 2 bases from V and 6 from J, leaving 12 bases between them. CDR3 region: CASSYRRVADTQYF. In nucleotides, the CDR3 is TGTGCCAGCAGTTACCGCAGGGTTGCGGATACGCAGTATTTT.

Only one count was recorded for this clonotype. The genes are TRBV21-1 and TRBJ2-7; the listed D gene, TRBD1, was not tested against the DNA. TRBV21-1 is tagged as a pseudogene. CDR3 length equals 18 residues. The CDR3, as DNA: TGTGCCAGCAGCAAGGGGGACAGGGTATCAAGCGGGCCCTACGAGCAGTACTTC. Its translation: CASSKGDRVSSGPYEQYF.

This clonotype was recorded a few times. The chain uses TRBV3-1 and TRBJ2-7, with 13 nucleotides matching TRBD2. Germline V gene lookup returns CDR1 LGHDT and CDR2 YNNKEL (reference sequence). V shed 1 base, J shed 6 bases, and the junction held 3 bases outside the gene matches. This CDR3 has 15 amino acids. This chain's CDR3 is CASSQGTSGSGEQYF. The CDR3 DNA follows: TGTGCCAGCAGCCAAGGGACTAGCGGGAGCGGCGAGCAGTACTTC.

This chain joins TRBV20-1 and TRBJ2-5, with D hard to call. Germline V CDR1 and CDR2: DFQATT, SNEGSKA (reference sequence). The CDR3 is 14 amino acids. With 1 base removed from V and 4 bases from J, the gap between germline ends came to 13 bases. In DNA, the CDR3 is TGCAGTGCTAGAGTTATGGGAAGGAGAGAGACCCAGTACTTC. This sequence encodes CSARVMGRRETQYF.

V and J are TRBV5-4 and TRBJ2-1; TRBD2 is a possible D gene (5 bases). From germline, CDR1 is SGHNT and CDR2 YYREEE (reference sequence). V shed 1 base and J shed 3 bases, with 14 bases lying between them. The CDR3 runs 16 residues. The CDR3 DNA is TGTGCCAGCAGCTTGAGTAGTAGCGCGGGCTACAATGAGCAGTTCTTC. As protein: CASSLSSSAGYNEQFF.

This rearrangement joins TRBV4-1 to TRBJ2-5; D possibly matches TRBD1 or TRBD2 (5 bases each). CDR1 and CDR2 (germline): MGHRA, YSYEKL. The CDR3 contains 15 residues. V was cut by 0 bases and J by 5 bases, with 13 bases left in between. The CDR3 reads CASSQDRGPGETQYF. The CDR3 region has the DNA TGCGCCAGCAGCCAAGATAGGGGACCAGGGGAGACCCAGTACTTC.

V is TRBV13 and J is TRBJ2-7, with D tentatively TRBD1 or TRBD2 (5 bases each). CDR3 length: 16 residues. V was shortened by 5 bases and J by 4 bases, with 21 bases between the two germline ends. CDR1 is PRHDT, CDR2 FYEKMQ, per germline (reference sequence). The CDR3 sequence: CASSKAGAADVYEQYF. The CDR3 DNA sequence: TGTGCCAGCAGCAAGGCCGGGGCCGCGGACGTGTACGAGCAGTACTTC.

The chain joins TRBV6-2 or TRBV6-3 to TRBJ2-1; D is tentatively TRBD1 or TRBD2 (7 bases each). Trimming took 4 bases from V and 1 from J, leaving 11 bases between them. Germline V gene sequence: CDR1 MNHEY, CDR2 SVGEGT. The CDR3 is 15 residues long. CDR3 DNA: TGTGCCAGCAGTTGGCAGGGGGGGTCCTACAATGAGCAGTTCTTC. Encoded protein: CASSWQGGSYNEQFF.

This clonotype was seen only once. The gene calls are TRBV12-5 and TRBJ1-2; D perhaps matches TRBD1 (6 bases). Germline assignment: CDR1 LGHNT and CDR2 FRNRAP. Trimming removed 6 bases from V and 7 bases from J, with 12 bases in between. CDR3 length: 12 amino acids. DNA for the CDR3: TGTGCTAGTGGCTTACAGGGCTCTGGCTACACCTTC. Protein sequence: CASGLQGSGYTF.

The V gene is TRBV28, the J gene TRBJ1-4; D is perhaps TRBD1 (6 bases). The CDR3 has 14 residues. Trimming left V 8 bases short and J 3 bases short, with 13 bases between. Germline CDR1 is MDHEN and CDR2 is SYDVKM. The CDR3, as DNA: TGTGCCAGCGGTCAGGGGCCTCCTAATGAAAAACTGTTTTTT. Amino acids: CASGQGPPNEKLFF.

This chain links TRBV29-1 with TRBJ2-3; 7 bases are shared with TRBD2. V was pared by 3 bases and J by 2 bases, with 5 bases of the junction left unmatched. The CDR3 length is 14 residues. Germline V CDR1 and CDR2: SQVTM, ANQGSEA. The CDR3 spells CSVDGAGATDTQYF. Written as DNA, the CDR3 is TGCAGCGTTGATGGGGCGGGAGCCACAGATACGCAGTATTTT.